These 21 T cell receptor beta chains were all obtained from the same sample, sequenced in a study of T cell repertoires in cytomegalovirus infection. MiXCR was run by TCRdb on the reads, yielding one entry per CDR3 protein. The repertoire consists of hundreds of thousands of distinct CDR3 sequences, with around 24% occurring once and the leading ten covering roughly 8%. Sample: CD8+ T cells from PBMCs. All receptors come from a human donor in good health (CMV status not recorded). Some clones in this sample may be carry-over from other donors' samples.

The chain links TRBV20-1 to TRBJ1-1; a weak D match, TRBD1 (5 bases). With 0 bases removed from V and 4 bases from J, the gap between germline ends came to 9 bases. The CDR3 runs to 13 residues. CDR1 DFQATT and CDR2 SNEGSKA come from the germline V gene (reference sequence). The CDR3 bases are TGCAGTGCTAGAGATCGTGGGGGCACTGAAGCTTTCTTT. Amino acid sequence: CSARDRGGTEAFF.

The gene calls are TRBV28 and TRBJ2-7, with D tentatively TRBD1 (5 bases). The CDR3 is 20 amino acids. Germline CDR1 MDHEN, CDR2 SYDVKM. CDR3 protein: CASNLTPTPNRRILPYEQYV. As DNA, the CDR3 is TGTGCCAGCAATTTAACCCCTACGCCGAACAGGAGAATCCTCCCCTACGAGCAGTACGTC.

This clonotype has just a few counts. The chain joins TRBV6-4 to TRBJ2-2; D gene unclear. Germline CDR1 MRHNA, CDR2 SNTAGT. The CDR3 length is 20 residues. Trimming stripped 1 base from V and 2 bases from J, with 23 bases between. The CDR3 reads CASSDFLRPGLKKNTGELFF. The CDR3, as DNA: TGTGCCAGCAGTGACTTTTTACGTCCTGGGCTGAAAAAAAACACCGGGGAGCTGTTTTTT.

The genes are TRBV28 and TRBJ1-5, with 7 bases matching TRBD1. V lost 5 bases to trimming and J lost 3 bases; unmatched junction nucleotides: 19. Per the germline V gene, CDR1 is MDHEN and CDR2 is SYDVKM. This CDR3 has 19 amino acids. The CDR3 here is CASSRFAGLSTGFNQPQHF. CDR3 sequence (DNA): TGTGCCAGCAGTCGCTTTGCCGGCCTATCGACAGGGTTCAATCAGCCCCAGCATTTT. The full variable domain, its missing parts supplied by reference TRBV28 and TRBJ1-5, is DVKVTQSSRYLVKRTGEKVFLECVQDMDHENMFWYRQDPGLGLRLIYFSYDVKMKEKGDIPEGYSVSREKKERFSLILESASTNQTSMYLCASSRFAGLSTGFNQPQHFGDGTRLSIL.

J is TRBJ1-1 and V is TRBV14; D remains ambiguous. From germline, CDR1 is SGHDN and CDR2 FVKESK. V was trimmed by 2 bases and J by 2 bases, leaving 12 bases between them. There are 15 residues in the CDR3. CDR3 DNA: TGTGCCAGCAGCCAAACGCCCGGGGAAAACACTGAAGCTTTCTTT. Its protein product is CASSQTPGENTEAFF.

The table lists this clonotype with a few counts. The V call is TRBV29-1, the J call TRBJ2-2; possibly TRBD2 for D (5 bases). The CDR3 has 12 amino acids. Trimming shortened V by 6 bases and J by 5 bases, and 10 bases separated the two germline ends. Looked up from germline, CDR1 is SQVTM and CDR2 is ANQGSEA. The CDR3 DNA is TGCAGCGTCCCGGACTGGACCGGGGAGCTGTTTTTT. Its protein is CSVPDWTGELFF.

This clonotype was observed at least ten times. The rearrangement uses TRBV7-8 and TRBJ2-4, with D uncertain. This CDR3 comprises 13 residues. Germline CDR1 and CDR2: SGHVS and FQNEAQ. V lost 5 bases to trimming and J lost 8 bases, with 13 bases between them. DNA of the CDR3: TGTGCCAGCAGCAAAACTGAACTGGACATTCAGTACTTC. Translation gives CASSKTELDIQYF.

V is TRBV29-1 and J is TRBJ2-2; no clear D. Germline assignment: CDR1 SQVTM and CDR2 ANQGSEA. Trimming left V 5 bases short and J 2 bases short, with 6 bases between. The CDR3 covers 12 residues. The CDR3 sequence: CSVWANTGELFF. CDR3 nucleotides: TGCAGCGTTTGGGCAAACACCGGGGAGCTGTTTTTT.

The chain joins TRBV7-6 to TRBJ2-1, with D perhaps given as TRBD1 or TRBD2 (5 bases each). This CDR3 is 13 amino acids long. Trimming took 4 bases from V and 7 from J, leaving 11 bases between them. In germline, CDR1 is SGHVS, CDR2 FNYEAQ. CDR3 region: CASSSRDLNEQFF. The CDR3, as DNA: TGTGCCAGCAGCTCCCGGGACCTTAATGAGCAGTTCTTC.

This clonotype appeared once. Sequence at one end of the junction differs from germline and may be a read error. The J gene is TRBJ2-3, the V gene TRBV12-3 or TRBV12-4; D uncertain. CDR3 length: 12 amino acids. As DNA, the CDR3 is TGTGCCAACAGTCCCCCCACAGATACGCAGTATTTT. Amino acids: CANSPPTDTQYF.

Ten or more counts support this clonotype. V usage is TRBV7-6 and J usage is TRBJ2-7; D gene ambiguous. The CDR3 has 16 amino acids. The germline V gene encodes CDR1 SGHVS and CDR2 FNYEAQ. The V and J ends lost 0 bases and 5 bases respectively, with 17 bases between them. The DNA of the CDR3 is TGTGCCAGCAGCTTAGCGGAGTTAGCCCTCTTCCACGAGCAGTACTTC. The encoded protein is CASSLAELALFHEQYF.

The chain is built from TRBV6-2 or TRBV6-3 and TRBJ2-1; 11 nucleotides agree with TRBD2. Losses at the gene ends were 7 bases for V and 7 bases for J; bases not matched to a gene: 12. CDR1 MNHEY and CDR2 SVGEGT come from the germline V gene. The CDR3 is 16 amino acids. CDR3 in DNA: TGTGCCAGCACAACCCCACAAACTAGCGGGGGTAATGAGCAGTTCTTC. Its translation is CASTTPQTSGGNEQFF.

The chain links TRBV12-3 or TRBV12-4 to TRBJ1-1; TRBD1 matches 7 bases. The junction had 11 bases not matched to a gene; V was cut back by 1 base and J by 6 bases. The CDR3 totals 16 residues. The CDR3 sequence is CASSLGQGQGGSEAFF. As DNA, the CDR3 is TGTGCCAGCAGTTTAGGACAGGGCCAAGGCGGCTCTGAAGCTTTCTTT.

This clonotype was recorded a few times. The genes are TRBV19 and TRBJ2-2; D unresolved. The CDR3 extends over 13 amino acids. With 3 bases removed from V and 8 bases from J, the gap between germline ends came to 10 bases. The germline V gene encodes CDR1 LNHDA and CDR2 SQIVND (reference sequence). CDR3 amino acids: CASSMKTLGELFF. The CDR3 DNA reads as TGTGCCAGTAGTATGAAGACCTTAGGGGAGCTGTTTTTT.

The rearrangement joins TRBV5-4 to TRBJ2-1, with 11 positions matching TRBD2. Trimming at V came to 0 bases and at J to 7 bases, leaving 15 bases not matched to a gene. Germline CDR1 is SGHNT and CDR2 is YYREEE (reference sequence). The CDR3 has 19 amino acids. CDR3 sequence reads: CASSLVGLAAEQTWNEQFF. The CDR3 nucleotides read TGTGCCAGCAGCTTGGTGGGACTAGCGGCCGAACAAACCTGGAATGAGCAGTTCTTC.

Only a few counts were recorded for this clonotype. Here the CDR3 DNA reads TGTGCCAGCAGCCAAGAGTACGAGGGGAGCGGCTACACCTTC. Its protein product is CASSQEYEGSGYTF. J is TRBJ1-2 and V is TRBV14, with D possibly matching TRBD1 (5 bases). V shed 0 bases and J shed 8 bases, with 13 bases lying between them. Germline CDR1 and CDR2: SGHDN and FVKESK. The CDR3 contains 14 residues. Full variable domain (outside the CDR3, taken from reference TRBV14 and TRBJ1-2): EAGVTQFPSHSVIEKGQTVTLRCDPISGHDNLYWYRRVMGKEIKFLLHFVKESKQDESGMPNNRFLAERTGGTYSTLKVQPAELEDSGVYFCASSQEYEGSGYTFGSGTRLTVV.

The rearrangement links TRBV6-1 to TRBJ1-1; D is undetermined. Per the germline V gene, CDR1 is MNHNS and CDR2 is SASEGT. This CDR3 region has 13 residues. Trimming removed 3 bases at V and 4 bases at J, with 9 bases between. CDR3 nucleotides: TGTGCCAGCAGTGACTGGCACTCCACTGAAGCTTTCTTT. It codes for CASSDWHSTEAFF.

This clonotype has only a few counts. The V gene is TRBV20-1, the J gene TRBJ2-4; 7 nucleotides align to TRBD2. The CDR3 covers 15 residues. V dropped 3 bases and J dropped 1; count of bases not matched to a gene: 6. Germline V lookup: CDR1 DFQATT, CDR2 SNEGSKA (reference sequence). The DNA for the CDR3 is TGCAGTGCTAGTCTTGACGGGGGGGCCAAAAACATTCAGTACTTC. Protein sequence: CSASLDGGAKNIQYF.

This clonotype was counted at least ten times. The CDR3 coding sequence is TGTGCCAGCAGCTGGGGACGGGCTCCGGGTAATTCACCCCTCCACTTT. It translates to CASSWGRAPGNSPLHF. The J gene is TRBJ1-6, the V gene TRBV7-8; a weak D match, TRBD1 (5 bases). There are 16 residues in the CDR3. V lost 4 bases, J lost 6 bases, and 16 bases lay in between. Germline V gene sequence: CDR1 SGHVS, CDR2 FQNEAQ.

The gene calls are TRBV12-3 or TRBV12-4 and TRBJ2-3; 8 bases are a match to TRBD2. The CDR3 contains 14 residues. The V segment lost 10 bases and the J segment 10 bases; nucleotides outside the gene matches: 16. The CDR3 loop is CANISGGGKRPQYF. The CDR3 DNA sequence: TGTGCCAACATCTCGGGGGGGGGGAAGAGGCCGCAGTATTTT.

This clonotype has more than one count but fewer than ten. The V gene is TRBV12-3 or TRBV12-4, the J gene TRBJ2-1; 8 bases map to TRBD2. V lost 4 bases and J lost 5; bases outside the gene matches: 4. This CDR3 contains 14 residues. The CDR3 DNA is TGTGCCAGCAGTTCGCGGGGGGCCAACAATGAGCAGTTCTTC. Its translation: CASSSRGANNEQFF.